A selection of T cell receptor beta chains follows, all from one sample in a study of blood T cell repertoires in COVID-19. TCRdb's table, derived via immunoSEQ multiplex PCR, lists solely in-frame clones and lacks some. Among tens of thousands of clones, about 91% were seen once, and the ten largest hold roughly 12%. The sequencing input was peripheral blood. All receptors derive from a man in his sixties or seventies with active or convalescent COVID-19. CDR3s include the opening cysteine and the closing phenylalanine or tryptophan. Each record gives: J gene, clone size, V gene, CDR3 protein. Some rows have no size entry. The others give once, few or many, or a class for an expanded clone.

>TRBJ2-5|-|TRBV29-1
CSLLQGPQETQYF
>TRBJ1-2|-|TRBV27
CASRGGNGGYTF
>TRBJ1-3|-|TRBV29-1
CSVGLSGNTIYF
>TRBJ1-3|once|TRBV7-9
CASSLAGASGNTIYF
>TRBJ2-2|-|TRBV2
CASIVSRANTGELFF
>TRBJ1-1|once|TRBV29-1
CSVDWAKGAEAFF
>TRBJ1-5|-|TRBV19
CASSILAGDQPQHF
>TRBJ1-5|-|TRBV27
CASSAYAIAPQHF
>TRBJ2-7|few|TRBV9
CASSVQGLPYEQYF
>TRBJ1-1|-|TRBV6-6
CASSHTGGRDTEAFF
>TRBJ1-5|few|TRBV3-1/TRBV3-2
CASSHLGRNQPQHF
>TRBJ2-7|-|TRBV5-1
CASSLQGYEQYF
>TRBJ2-5|-|TRBV2
CASRRLAPTQYF
>TRBJ1-2|few|TRBV29-1
CSVLSGSPYGYTF
>TRBJ2-7|few|TRBV5-4
CASSRGTDYEQYF
>TRBJ1-3|-|TRBV3-1/TRBV3-2
CASSQVGSSSGNTIYF
>TRBJ1-1|-|TRBV6-6
CASSYFRTQKNTEAFF
>TRBJ2-5|-|TRBV9
CASSEGAAPGTQYF